What follows describes a single TCR beta chain. What it binds is unknown. cDNA prepared by RNA extraction and subsequent reverse transcription served as the template for sequencing. Repertoires were generated with immunoSEQ multiplex PCR, while TCRdb's copy carries only in-frame clones and drops some. The table lists 110,000 to 150,000 clones, less than 70% of them singletons. This sample stems from a study of CD8+ T cells in alopecia areata. Study-wide points: Treatment with tofacitinib significantly lowered scalp clonality and reduced expanded CD8+ clones among the top 100. Baseline CD8+ expansion's link to response remains uncertain, as there was one nonresponder.

Documented treatment: oral pan-JAK inhibitor, 5-10 mg twice daily. The study team obtained lesional scalp punch biopsies and peripheral blood from alopecia areata patients. Cell sorting on a FACSAria was used to separate CD4+ and CD8+ T cells from the PBMCs. Per the germline V gene, CDR1 is SNHLY and CDR2 is FYNNEI. This CDR3 comprises 17 residues. The V end lost 1 base, the J end lost 1 base, and 14 bases lay between the germline ends. The clonotype originates from a human donor with alopecia areata. V gene TRBV2 combines with J gene TRBJ1-5; D call uncertain. Specimen: CD8+ T cells sorted from blood, collected at week 4, from a patient treated with tofacitinib. The CDR3 DNA follows: TGTGCCAGCAGTGAAGGTCTCGGACTCGCCAGCAATCAGCCCCAGCATTTT. It yields the protein CASSEGLGLASNQPQHF.